The T cell receptor (beta chain) under discussion was sequenced for a study of cytomegalovirus exposure and HLA in healthy donors (dated by TCRdb to 2016 to 2017). For context, the study as a whole: In an earlier analysis of several hundred of the donors, 250 to 350 Gb of sequence data and 117 million unique TCR beta sequences from 180 million or so T cells were reported. An early release that covered about 600 HLA-typed donors contained about 300 gigabases of sequencing data and tens of millions of unique TCR sequences. Among the 398 genotyped donors, under 90% belonged to the genetic ancestry cluster associated with self-reported Caucasian donors. The study was designed to test whether signatures of past pathogen exposure could be identified by cataloging public T cell receptors. Using immunosequencing, the study profiled T cell repertoires from 500 to 800 subjects and related those repertoires to cytomegalovirus serostatus. Along with the roughly 670-subject first cohort, a separate validation cohort of roughly 110 different subjects was used. To predict cytomegalovirus infection status, the study brought together high-throughput TCR immunosequencing, statistical association of individual TCRs with disease status, and machine learning. A later analysis re-analyzed previously published TCR beta repertoires from 666 donors and added high-resolution HLA genotyping to study TCR occurrence patterns. In the later analysis, no new phenotypic data were used to find candidate immune exposures; instead, reliance was placed on TCR beta sequences and their occurrence across donors. An earlier analysis of some 500 of the donors applied high-throughput TCR beta sequencing to assess whether each TCR beta V gene segment acted as functional or pseudogenic. Donor age, sex, ethnicity and CMV serostatus were collected together with the repertoire data. A later genetic analysis took genome-wide SNP genotypes for about 55% of the roughly 670 donors and used that subset as a discovery cohort. All discovery cohort repertoires had been generated using a single sequencing platform. HLA typing included class I and class II loci at four-digit resolution. Typing coverage varied by locus: roughly 620-630 donors for A, B, C, DRB1 and DQB1; roughly 520 for DQA1; more than 600 for DPA1; roughly 450 for DPB1. About five DR-DQ haplotypes were handled as single units for association and clustering, since linkage in the cohort was strong. Among under 450 genotyped donors of the cohort, an average of around 240,000 unique TCR beta nucleotide sequences were sequenced per donor, about a sixth of them non-productive. Results the study describes overall, beyond this receptor: The study gave a list of some 150 TCR beta chains associated with cytomegalovirus. A later genetic analysis associated a missense DCLRE1C variant with V-gene and J-gene trimming of TCR beta chains, and an independent cohort replicated the association. A later genetic analysis reported fewer N-insertions in productive TCRs among donors in an Asian-associated ancestry cluster than the roughly 720-donor mean. Approximately 16 rarely observed V segments, including chromosome 9 orphons, were excluded from the earlier analysis of approximately 500 of the donors because counts were too low. According to a later analysis, parvovirus B19, influenza, CMV and Epstein-Barr virus appeared linked to several top co-occurrence clusters. In vitro tests confirmed that a few of the cytomegalovirus-associated TCR beta chains recognize cytomegalovirus antigens. Some IMGT-functional V segments, including TRBV6-2 and TRBV6-3, could not be distinguished by the 87-base-pair reads and were therefore excluded. The presence/absence analyses assumed that sequencing depth was roughly uniform across donors, and that assumption may not be true. Correlated functional status among segregating V segments might be attributable to linkage disequilibrium, but an unknown experimental factor could not be ruled out. The only immune exposure information available for the cohort was CMV serostatus. Because some donors lacked HLA typing at each locus, the association tests relied only on the typed subset. In this cohort, only TCR beta chains were sequenced, and detectable features were limited by the absence of alpha or paired-chain data. The authors suggested that the approach could potentially be generalized to other disease states and immunological phenotypes. Specific HLA alleles were associated with 15,000 to 20,000 TCR beta sequences at a false discovery rate of 0.05 in a later analysis. A further reported finding was that TCR beta sequences accurately predicted the HLA-A and HLA-B alleles for most subjects in the first cohort. A later analysis found that most CMV-associated TCR beta chains appeared HLA-restricted, with HLA associations seemingly driven largely by CMV exposure. In a later analysis, TCR association rates were found to vary across HLA loci, with the most associated TCRs seen for DRB1 alleles and the fewest for HLA-C alleles. An earlier analysis of roughly 570 of the donors showed that most TCR beta V segments appeared in productive rearrangements either about 87% or about 30% of the time, which broadly matched IMGT annotations. A cluster of highly shared sequence variants was judged likely to represent a technical artifact of the sequencing pipeline. Most TCR sequences were seen in very few donors, while some public TCRs were found in many individuals. A later analysis found that HLA-associated TCR beta chains were more clonally expanded and had lower generation probabilities than equally common non-associated chains. The classifier was reported to diagnose cytomegalovirus status with high specificity and sensitivity in both the original cohort and the validation cohort. When HLA alleles, especially DR and DQ, strongly co-occurred, TCR associations were difficult to assign to individual alleles.

From a lookup of the germline V gene (reference sequence), CDR1 and CDR2 are LNHNV and YYDKDF. V is shortened by 3 bases, J by 2 bases, and the region joining them spans 20 bases. Counted from cysteine to phenylalanine, this CDR3 has 17 amino acids. Only the CDR3 region is kept as DNA, spanning 51 bases read in frame from base 1. Worth noting for this clone: Its antigen remains undetermined. No base quality values were provided; no much bigger clone lies one nucleotide off.

The library was obtained by the immunoSEQ multiplex PCR assay. The multiplex PCR relied on a mix of 60 forward primers for TCR Vbeta segments and 13 reverse primers for TCR Jbeta segments. The CDR3 region of rearranged TCR beta genes was amplified from genomic DNA with a multiplex PCR assay. On the Illumina HiSeq System, the amplified TCR beta libraries were sequenced as 87-base-pair reads. The authors' analysis ran thus. In a later analysis, tens of millions of unique TCR beta chains were counted across the approximately 620 repertoires, and roughly 11 million of these chains were shared by at least two donors. A nearest-neighbor algorithm error-corrected the raw reads and collapsed the reads into unique sequences, merging closely related sequences to remove PCR and sequencing errors. V, D and J gene segments were assigned by aligning CDR3 sequences to IMGT reference sequences. Each retained sequence needed at least a six-nucleotide match to both a V gene segment and a J gene segment. Rearrangements were called productive when the CDR3 lacked stop codons and stayed in frame with V and J; all others were non-productive. Following IMGT convention, CDR3 was defined as the stretch from the second conserved V-encoded cysteine up to the conserved J-encoded phenylalanine. The earlier analysis of fewer than 750 of the donors excluded sequences that lacked an unambiguous match to a single V gene segment. An earlier analysis of almost 600 of the donors classified V segments as functional when productive rearrangements were above 56.7% and as segregating when the standard deviation between donors was above 5%. A statistical classification framework was built for diagnosing cytomegalovirus status from the catalog of TCR beta chain sequences. V and J gene assignment, in a later analysis, came from comparing TCR nucleotide sequences with IMGT/GENE-DB human TR gene sequences. The TCRdist pipeline was used in a later analysis to assign CDR3 sequences and most-parsimonious VDJ recombination scenarios. A later analysis defined each TCR beta chain by its CDR3 amino acid sequence plus V-gene family, and excluded reads lacking a unique V-gene family. A later analysis removed roughly 590 highly shared, low-generation-probability nucleotide sequences to deal with suspected cross-contamination and a sequencing artifact. For each public chain, a later analysis derived a clonal expansion index from normalized ranks of inferred template counts within each repertoire. A later analysis computed generation probabilities with a VDJ recombination model fitted to out-of-frame rearrangements, and checked the results against IGoR. A later analysis scored TCR-TCR, TCR-HLA and TCR-CMV co-occurrence with hypergeometric tests, applying a repertoire-size bias correction to TCR pairs. A later analysis estimated false discovery rates by permuting HLA or CMV assignments 20 times. A later analysis grouped co-occurring TCRs with DBSCAN, adding TCRdist sequence similarity when clustering within HLA-allele-positive subsets. Repertoires with fewer than 30,000 or more than 120,000 public chains, plus five repertoires with anomalous nucleotide sharing, were excluded from co-occurrence clustering. Held by TCRdb, this immuneACCESS table contains in-frame sequences only and omits some clones. Under half of the omission traces to an unresolved V gene where checked; the cause of the rest is unknown. V and J calls and clone size are as listed in that table; D and trimming were resolved from the DNA. The table for this sample lists 95,000 to 110,000 clones; around 76% of them were counted only once. The ten largest clonotypes hold approximately 2.4% of the sample.

The cohort consisted of approximately 690 healthy bone marrow donors. All cohort members were sampled while nominally healthy, although unrecorded immune exposures were likely present. The donor was CMV seronegative and belonged to the group of 320 or so seronegative cohort members. Each donor provided a peripheral blood sample, and peripheral blood mononuclear cells were used for TCR beta sequencing. Genomic DNA was extracted from the blood cell samples with the Qiagen DNeasy Blood Extraction Kit. This TCR was sampled from a man between 18 and 35 years old in good health and CMV-seronegative. This sequence uses TRBV15 and TRBJ2-7; a tentative D match to TRBD1 spans 6 bases. Sequencing was carried out using PBMCs. In nucleotide form, the sequence is TGTGCCACCAGCAGCCCACAGGGACACCCCCAACCCTACGAGCAGTACTTC. It translates as CATSSPQGHPQPYEQYF.